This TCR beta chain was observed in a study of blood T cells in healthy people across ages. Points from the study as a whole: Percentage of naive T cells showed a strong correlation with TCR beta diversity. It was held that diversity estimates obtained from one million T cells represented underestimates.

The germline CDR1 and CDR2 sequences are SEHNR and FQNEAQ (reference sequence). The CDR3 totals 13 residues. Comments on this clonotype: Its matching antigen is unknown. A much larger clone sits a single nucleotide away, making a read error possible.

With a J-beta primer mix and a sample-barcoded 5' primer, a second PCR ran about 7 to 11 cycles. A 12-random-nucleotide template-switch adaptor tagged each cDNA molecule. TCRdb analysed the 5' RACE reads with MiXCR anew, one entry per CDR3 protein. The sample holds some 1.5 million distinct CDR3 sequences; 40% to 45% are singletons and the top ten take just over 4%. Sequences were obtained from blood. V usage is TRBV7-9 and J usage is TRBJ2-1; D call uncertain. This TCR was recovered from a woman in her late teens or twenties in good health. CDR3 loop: CTSSATAYNEQFF. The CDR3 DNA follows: TGTACCAGCAGCGCAACAGCGTACAATGAGCAGTTCTTC.